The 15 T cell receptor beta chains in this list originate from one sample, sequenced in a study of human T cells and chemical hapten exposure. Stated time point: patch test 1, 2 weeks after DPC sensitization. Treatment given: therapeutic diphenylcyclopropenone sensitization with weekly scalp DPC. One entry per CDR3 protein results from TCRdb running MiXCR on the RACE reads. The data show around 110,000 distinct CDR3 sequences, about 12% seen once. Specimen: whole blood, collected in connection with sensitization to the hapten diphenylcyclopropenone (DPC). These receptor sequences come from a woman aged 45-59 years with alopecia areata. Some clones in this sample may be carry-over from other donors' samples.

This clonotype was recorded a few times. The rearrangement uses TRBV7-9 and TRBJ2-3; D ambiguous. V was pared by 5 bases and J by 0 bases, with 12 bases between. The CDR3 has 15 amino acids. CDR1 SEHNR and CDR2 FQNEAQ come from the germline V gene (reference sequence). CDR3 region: CASSQSPSSTDTQYF. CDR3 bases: TGTGCCAGCAGCCAATCCCCCAGCAGCACAGATACGCAGTATTTT.

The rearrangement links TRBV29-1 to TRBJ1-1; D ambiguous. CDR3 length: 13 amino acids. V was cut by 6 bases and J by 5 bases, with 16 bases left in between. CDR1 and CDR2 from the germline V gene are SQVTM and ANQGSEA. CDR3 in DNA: TGCAGCGTCGTCAGACAAGAGGTGACTGAAGCTTTCTTT. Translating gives CSVVRQEVTEAFF.

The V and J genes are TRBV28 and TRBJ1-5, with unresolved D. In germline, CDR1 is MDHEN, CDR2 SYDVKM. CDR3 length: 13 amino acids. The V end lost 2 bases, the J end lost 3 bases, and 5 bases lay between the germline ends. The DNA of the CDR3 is TGTGCCAGCAGTTTACCCTTCAATCAGCCCCAGCATTTT. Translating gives CASSLPFNQPQHF. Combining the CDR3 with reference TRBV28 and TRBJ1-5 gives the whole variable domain DVKVTQSSRYLVKRTGEKVFLECVQDMDHENMFWYRQDPGLGLRLIYFSYDVKMKEKGDIPEGYSVSREKKERFSLILESASTNQTSMYLCASSLPFNQPQHFGDGTRLSIL.

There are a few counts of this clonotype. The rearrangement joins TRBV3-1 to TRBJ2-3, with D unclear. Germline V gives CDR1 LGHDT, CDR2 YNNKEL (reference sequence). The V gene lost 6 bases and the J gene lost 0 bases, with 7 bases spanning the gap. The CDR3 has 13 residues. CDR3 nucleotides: TGTGCCAGCAGACTTACTAGCACAGATACGCAGTATTTT. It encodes CASRLTSTDTQYF.

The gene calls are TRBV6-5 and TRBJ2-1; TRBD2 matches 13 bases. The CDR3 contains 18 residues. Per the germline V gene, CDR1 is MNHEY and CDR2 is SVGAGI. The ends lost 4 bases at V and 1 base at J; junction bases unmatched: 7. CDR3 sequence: CASSSRTSGRGSYNEQFF. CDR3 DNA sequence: TGTGCCAGCAGTTCCCGGACTAGCGGGAGAGGATCCTACAATGAGCAGTTCTTC.

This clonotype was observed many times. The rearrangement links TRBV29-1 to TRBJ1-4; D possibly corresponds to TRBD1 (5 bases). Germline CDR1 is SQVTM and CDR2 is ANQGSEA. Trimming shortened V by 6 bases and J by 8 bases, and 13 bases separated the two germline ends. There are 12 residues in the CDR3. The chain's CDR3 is CSVGGFREKLFF. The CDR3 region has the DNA TGCAGCGTCGGGGGTTTCAGGGAAAAACTGTTTTTT.

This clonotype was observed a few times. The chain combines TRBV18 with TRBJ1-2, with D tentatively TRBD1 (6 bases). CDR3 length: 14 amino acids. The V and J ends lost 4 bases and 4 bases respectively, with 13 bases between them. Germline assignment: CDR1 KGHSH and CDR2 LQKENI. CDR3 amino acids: CASSRQETLYGYTF. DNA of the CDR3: TGTGCCAGCTCACGACAGGAGACCCTCTATGGCTACACCTTC. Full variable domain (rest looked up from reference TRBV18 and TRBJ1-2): NAGVMQNPRHLVRRRGQEARLRCSPMKGHSHVYWYRQLPEEGLKFMVYLQKENIIDESGMPKERFSAEFPKEGPSILRIQQVVRGDSAAYFCASSRQETLYGYTFGSGTRLTVV.

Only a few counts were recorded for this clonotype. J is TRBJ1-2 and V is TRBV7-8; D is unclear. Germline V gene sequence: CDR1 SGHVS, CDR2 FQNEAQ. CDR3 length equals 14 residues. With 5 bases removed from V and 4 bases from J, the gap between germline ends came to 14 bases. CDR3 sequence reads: CASSAPADIYGYTF. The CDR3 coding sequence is TGTGCCAGCAGCGCCCCGGCAGATATCTATGGCTACACCTTC.

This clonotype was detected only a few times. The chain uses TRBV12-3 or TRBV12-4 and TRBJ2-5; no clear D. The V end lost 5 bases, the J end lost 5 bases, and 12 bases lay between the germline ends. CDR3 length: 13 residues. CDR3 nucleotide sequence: TGTGCCAGCAGTCGACTCATCCTCGAGACCCAGTACTTC. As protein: CASSRLILETQYF.

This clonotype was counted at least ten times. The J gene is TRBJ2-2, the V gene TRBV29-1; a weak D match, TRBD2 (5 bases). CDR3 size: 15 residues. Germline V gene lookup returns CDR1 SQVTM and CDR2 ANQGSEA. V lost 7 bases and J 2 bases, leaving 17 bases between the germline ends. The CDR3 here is CSGVEDGLNTGELFF. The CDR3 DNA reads TGCAGCGGGGTGGAGGACGGCCTCAACACCGGGGAGCTGTTTTTT.

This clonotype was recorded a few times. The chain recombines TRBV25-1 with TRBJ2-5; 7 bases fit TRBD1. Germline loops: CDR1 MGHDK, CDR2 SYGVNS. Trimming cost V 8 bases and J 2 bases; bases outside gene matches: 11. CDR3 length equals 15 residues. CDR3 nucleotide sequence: TGTGCCAGCGTTAAGACCGGGACAGAACAAGAGACCCAGTACTTC. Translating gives CASVKTGTEQETQYF. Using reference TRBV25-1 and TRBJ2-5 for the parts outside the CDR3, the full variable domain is EADIYQTPRYLVIGTGKKITLECSQTMGHDKMYWYQQDPGMELHLIHYSYGVNSTEKGDLSSESTVSRIRTEHFPLTLESARPSHTSQYLCASVKTGTEQETQYFGPGTRLLVL.

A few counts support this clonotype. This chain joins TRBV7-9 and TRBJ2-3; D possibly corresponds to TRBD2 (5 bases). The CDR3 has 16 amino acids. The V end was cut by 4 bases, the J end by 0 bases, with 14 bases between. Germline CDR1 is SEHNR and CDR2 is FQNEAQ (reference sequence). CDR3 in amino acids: CASSSQRMGSTDTQYF. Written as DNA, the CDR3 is TGTGCCAGCAGCTCACAGCGGATGGGTAGCACAGATACGCAGTATTTT.

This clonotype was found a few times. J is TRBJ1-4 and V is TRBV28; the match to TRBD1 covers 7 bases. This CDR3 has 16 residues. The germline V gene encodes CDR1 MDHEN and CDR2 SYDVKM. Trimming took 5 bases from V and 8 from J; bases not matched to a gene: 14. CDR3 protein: CASSLPLRGGLEKLFF. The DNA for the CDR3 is TGTGCCAGCAGTCTTCCTTTGAGAGGGGGCCTAGAAAAACTGTTTTTT.

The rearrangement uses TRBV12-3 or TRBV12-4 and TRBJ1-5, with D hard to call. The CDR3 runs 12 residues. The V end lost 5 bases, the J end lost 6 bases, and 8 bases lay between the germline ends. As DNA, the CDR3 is TGTGCCAGCAGTCCGCAGTTTCAGCCCCAGCATTTT. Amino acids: CASSPQFQPQHF.

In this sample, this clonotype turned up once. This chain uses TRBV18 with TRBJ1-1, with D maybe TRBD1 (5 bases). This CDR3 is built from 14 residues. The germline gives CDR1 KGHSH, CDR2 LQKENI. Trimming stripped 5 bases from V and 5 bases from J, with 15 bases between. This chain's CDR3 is CASSTQAGGTEAFF. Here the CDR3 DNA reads TGTGCCAGCTCAACCCAGGCGGGGGGTACTGAAGCTTTCTTT.